Included here is one T cell receptor (beta chain) sequence, with context. This clone has just a few counts. The antigen this receptor binds is unknown. No base qualities exist here, and no much larger clone lies one base off it. The CDR3 has 16 amino acids, counting the end cysteine and phenylalanine. Kept here is only the CDR3 DNA, which spans 48 bases and is read in frame from base 1. Relative to germline, V is missing 6 bases and J is missing 3 bases, with 13 bases of the junction outside any gene match. The germline V gene encodes CDR1 SNHLY and CDR2 FYNNEI. This record belongs to a study of cytomegalovirus exposure and HLA in healthy donors (dated by TCRdb to 2016 to 2017). Some background on the complete study: According to an earlier analysis of 587 of the donors, some 180 million T cells yielded 100 million or so unique TCR beta sequences and 250 to 350 Gb of sequence data. Rather than drawing on any new phenotypic data, the later analysis identified candidate immune exposures from TCR beta sequences and the way those sequences occurred across donors. A later genetic analysis took genome-wide SNP genotypes for about 65% of the 666 donors and used that subset as a discovery cohort. A few DR-DQ haplotypes were handled as single units for association and clustering because linkage in the cohort was strong. The T cell repertoires of under 750 subjects were profiled by immunosequencing and related to cytomegalovirus serostatus. Both class I and class II loci were covered by HLA typing, at four-digit resolution. Along with the roughly 700-subject first cohort, a separate validation cohort of over 90 different subjects was used. Donor age, sex, ethnicity and CMV serostatus were compiled together with the repertoire data. All discovery cohort repertoires had been generated using a single sequencing platform. About 300 gigabases of sequencing data and tens of millions of unique TCR sequences were included in an early release covering about 600 HLA-typed donors. Among 300 to 450 genotyped donors of the cohort, an average of roughly 240,000 unique TCR beta nucleotide sequences were sequenced per donor, roughly a sixth of them non-productive. In an earlier analysis of 550 to 700 of the donors, high-throughput TCR beta sequencing was used to judge whether each TCR beta V gene segment behaved as functional or pseudogenic. The number of typed donors differed by locus: roughly 620-640 for A, B, C, DRB1 and DQB1; approximately 520 for DQA1; approximately 610 for DPA1; and roughly 490 for DPB1. The aim of the study was to test whether cataloging public T cell receptors could identify signatures of past pathogen exposure. To predict cytomegalovirus infection status, the study combined high-throughput TCR immunosequencing, statistical association of individual TCRs with disease status, and machine learning. Of the roughly 400 genotyped donors, 81% fell in the genetic ancestry cluster associated with self-reported Caucasian donors. In a later analysis, previously published TCR beta repertoires from 670 or so donors were re-analyzed and high-resolution HLA genotyping was added so that TCR occurrence patterns could be studied.

The paper's findings and limits, for the study overall: When HLA alleles, especially DR and DQ, strongly co-occurred, TCR associations were difficult to assign to individual alleles. Because HLA typing was unavailable for some donors at each locus, only the typed subset was used in association tests. Several of the top co-occurrence clusters appeared to be linked to parvovirus B19, influenza, CMV and Epstein-Barr virus, according to a later analysis. The classifier was reported to diagnose cytomegalovirus status with high specificity and sensitivity in both the original cohort and the validation cohort. An earlier analysis of approximately 530 of the donors showed that most TCR beta V segments appeared in productive rearrangements either about 90% or about 30% of the time, which broadly matched IMGT annotations. A cluster of highly shared sequence variants was judged likely to be a technical artifact of the sequencing pipeline. In this cohort, only TCR beta chains were sequenced, and detectable features were limited by the absence of alpha or paired-chain data. A further reported finding was that TCR beta sequences accurately predicted the HLA-A and HLA-B alleles for most subjects in the first cohort. The earlier analysis of some 560 of the donors excluded some 15 rarely observed V segments, including chromosome 9 orphons, because counts were too low. According to a later genetic analysis, donors in an Asian-associated ancestry cluster had fewer N-insertions in productive TCRs than the roughly 660-donor mean. The authors suggested that the approach could potentially be generalized to other disease states and immunological phenotypes. Linkage disequilibrium might explain the correlated functional status among segregating V segments, but an unknown experimental factor could not be ruled out. A few of the identified cytomegalovirus-associated TCR beta chains were confirmed in vitro to be specific for cytomegalovirus antigens. Immune exposure information for the cohort was limited to CMV serostatus. The study listed 164 TCR beta chains as associated with cytomegalovirus. Specific HLA alleles were associated with 15,000 to 20,000 TCR beta sequences at a false discovery rate of 0.05 in a later analysis. Sequencing depth was assumed to be roughly uniform across donors in the presence/absence analyses, though that assumption may not hold. According to a later analysis, TCR association rates differed among HLA loci, with DRB1 alleles showing the most associated TCRs and HLA-C alleles showing the fewest. Most TCR sequences were observed very rarely across donors, whereas some public TCRs were present in many individuals. Because the 87-base-pair reads could not distinguish some IMGT-functional V segments, including TRBV6-2 and TRBV6-3, those segments were excluded. According to a later analysis, most CMV-associated TCR beta chains appeared to be HLA-restricted, and the HLA associations seemed to be driven largely by CMV exposure. Compared with equally common non-associated chains, HLA-associated TCR beta chains in a later analysis were more clonally expanded and had lower generation probabilities. V-gene and J-gene trimming of TCR beta chains was associated with a missense DCLRE1C variant in a later genetic analysis, and the association was replicated in an independent cohort.

Library construction relied on the immunoSEQ multiplex PCR assay. For the multiplex PCR, a mixture combining 60 forward primers for TCR Vbeta segments and 13 reverse primers for TCR Jbeta segments was used. Amplification of the CDR3 region of rearranged TCR beta genes was performed with a multiplex PCR assay on genomic DNA. Amplified TCR beta libraries were sequenced as 87-base-pair reads on the Illumina HiSeq System. From the authors' description of their analysis: A later analysis counted some 80 million unique TCR beta chains across the 666 repertoires, and some 12 million of these chains were shared by at least two donors. Raw reads were error-corrected and collapsed into unique sequences by a nearest-neighbor algorithm in which closely related sequences were merged to remove PCR and sequencing errors. V, D and J gene segments were assigned by aligning CDR3 sequences to IMGT reference sequences. Each retained sequence needed at least a six-nucleotide match to both a V gene segment and a J gene segment. A rearrangement was called productive if the CDR3 had no stop codons and remained in frame with V and J, and every other rearrangement was called non-productive. Following IMGT convention, CDR3 was defined as the stretch from the second conserved V-encoded cysteine to the conserved J-encoded phenylalanine. In an earlier analysis of some 550 of the donors, sequences lacking an unambiguous match to a single V gene segment were excluded. An earlier analysis of roughly 590 of the donors called V segments functional above 56.7% productive rearrangements and segregating when the between-donor standard deviation exceeded 5%. To diagnose cytomegalovirus status from the catalog of TCR beta chain sequences, a statistical classification framework was built. In a later analysis, V and J genes were assigned by comparing TCR nucleotide sequences against IMGT/GENE-DB human TR gene sequences. The TCRdist pipeline was used in a later analysis to assign CDR3 sequences and most-parsimonious VDJ recombination scenarios. In a later analysis, every TCR beta chain was defined by the combination of its CDR3 amino acid sequence and its V-gene family, and reads without a unique V-gene family were dropped. In a later analysis, approximately 640 highly shared, low-generation-probability nucleotide sequences were removed to address suspected cross-contamination and a sequencing artifact. A later analysis calculated a clonal expansion index for each public chain from normalized within-repertoire ranks of inferred template counts. In a later analysis, generation probabilities were computed with a VDJ recombination model fitted to out-of-frame rearrangements, and the resulting probabilities were checked against IGoR. In a later analysis, TCR-TCR, TCR-HLA and TCR-CMV co-occurrence was scored with hypergeometric tests, and a repertoire-size bias correction was applied to TCR pairs. False discovery rates were estimated in a later analysis by permuting HLA or CMV assignments 20 times. A later analysis grouped co-occurring TCRs with DBSCAN, adding TCRdist sequence similarity when clustering within HLA-allele-positive subsets. Repertoires with fewer than 30,000 or more than 120,000 public chains were left out of co-occurrence clustering, as were a handful of repertoires with anomalous nucleotide sharing. The table was pulled from immuneACCESS by TCRdb, which kept in-frame rearrangements only. Such tables lose some clones; where checked, under half of the loss comes from unresolved V genes, and the rest has no known cause. The V and J calls and clone size come from that table; D and trimming were worked out from the DNA. The sample table contains fewer than 250,000 clones; only one count was recorded for more than 65% of them. Together, the top ten hold around 3.3% of the sample.

The cohort consisted of some 670 healthy bone marrow donors. At the time of sampling, every cohort member was nominally healthy, though immune exposures that went unrecorded were likely present. The donor was CMV seropositive and belonged to the group of about 290 seropositive cohort members. A peripheral blood sample was provided by each donor, and peripheral blood mononuclear cells were used for TCR beta sequencing. Genomic DNA extraction from the blood cell samples was performed with the Qiagen DNeasy Blood Extraction Kit. Rearrangement joined TRBV2 to TRBJ1-2; 7 bases in the junction line up with TRBD1. Sequenced input: PBMCs. The receptor's source is a woman aged 25 to 39 in good health and CMV-seropositive. The nucleotide sequence is given as TGTGCCAGCAGGGGATCAGGGGGGCGCGCTTACTATGGCTACACCTTC. The resulting protein is CASRGSGGRAYYGYTF.